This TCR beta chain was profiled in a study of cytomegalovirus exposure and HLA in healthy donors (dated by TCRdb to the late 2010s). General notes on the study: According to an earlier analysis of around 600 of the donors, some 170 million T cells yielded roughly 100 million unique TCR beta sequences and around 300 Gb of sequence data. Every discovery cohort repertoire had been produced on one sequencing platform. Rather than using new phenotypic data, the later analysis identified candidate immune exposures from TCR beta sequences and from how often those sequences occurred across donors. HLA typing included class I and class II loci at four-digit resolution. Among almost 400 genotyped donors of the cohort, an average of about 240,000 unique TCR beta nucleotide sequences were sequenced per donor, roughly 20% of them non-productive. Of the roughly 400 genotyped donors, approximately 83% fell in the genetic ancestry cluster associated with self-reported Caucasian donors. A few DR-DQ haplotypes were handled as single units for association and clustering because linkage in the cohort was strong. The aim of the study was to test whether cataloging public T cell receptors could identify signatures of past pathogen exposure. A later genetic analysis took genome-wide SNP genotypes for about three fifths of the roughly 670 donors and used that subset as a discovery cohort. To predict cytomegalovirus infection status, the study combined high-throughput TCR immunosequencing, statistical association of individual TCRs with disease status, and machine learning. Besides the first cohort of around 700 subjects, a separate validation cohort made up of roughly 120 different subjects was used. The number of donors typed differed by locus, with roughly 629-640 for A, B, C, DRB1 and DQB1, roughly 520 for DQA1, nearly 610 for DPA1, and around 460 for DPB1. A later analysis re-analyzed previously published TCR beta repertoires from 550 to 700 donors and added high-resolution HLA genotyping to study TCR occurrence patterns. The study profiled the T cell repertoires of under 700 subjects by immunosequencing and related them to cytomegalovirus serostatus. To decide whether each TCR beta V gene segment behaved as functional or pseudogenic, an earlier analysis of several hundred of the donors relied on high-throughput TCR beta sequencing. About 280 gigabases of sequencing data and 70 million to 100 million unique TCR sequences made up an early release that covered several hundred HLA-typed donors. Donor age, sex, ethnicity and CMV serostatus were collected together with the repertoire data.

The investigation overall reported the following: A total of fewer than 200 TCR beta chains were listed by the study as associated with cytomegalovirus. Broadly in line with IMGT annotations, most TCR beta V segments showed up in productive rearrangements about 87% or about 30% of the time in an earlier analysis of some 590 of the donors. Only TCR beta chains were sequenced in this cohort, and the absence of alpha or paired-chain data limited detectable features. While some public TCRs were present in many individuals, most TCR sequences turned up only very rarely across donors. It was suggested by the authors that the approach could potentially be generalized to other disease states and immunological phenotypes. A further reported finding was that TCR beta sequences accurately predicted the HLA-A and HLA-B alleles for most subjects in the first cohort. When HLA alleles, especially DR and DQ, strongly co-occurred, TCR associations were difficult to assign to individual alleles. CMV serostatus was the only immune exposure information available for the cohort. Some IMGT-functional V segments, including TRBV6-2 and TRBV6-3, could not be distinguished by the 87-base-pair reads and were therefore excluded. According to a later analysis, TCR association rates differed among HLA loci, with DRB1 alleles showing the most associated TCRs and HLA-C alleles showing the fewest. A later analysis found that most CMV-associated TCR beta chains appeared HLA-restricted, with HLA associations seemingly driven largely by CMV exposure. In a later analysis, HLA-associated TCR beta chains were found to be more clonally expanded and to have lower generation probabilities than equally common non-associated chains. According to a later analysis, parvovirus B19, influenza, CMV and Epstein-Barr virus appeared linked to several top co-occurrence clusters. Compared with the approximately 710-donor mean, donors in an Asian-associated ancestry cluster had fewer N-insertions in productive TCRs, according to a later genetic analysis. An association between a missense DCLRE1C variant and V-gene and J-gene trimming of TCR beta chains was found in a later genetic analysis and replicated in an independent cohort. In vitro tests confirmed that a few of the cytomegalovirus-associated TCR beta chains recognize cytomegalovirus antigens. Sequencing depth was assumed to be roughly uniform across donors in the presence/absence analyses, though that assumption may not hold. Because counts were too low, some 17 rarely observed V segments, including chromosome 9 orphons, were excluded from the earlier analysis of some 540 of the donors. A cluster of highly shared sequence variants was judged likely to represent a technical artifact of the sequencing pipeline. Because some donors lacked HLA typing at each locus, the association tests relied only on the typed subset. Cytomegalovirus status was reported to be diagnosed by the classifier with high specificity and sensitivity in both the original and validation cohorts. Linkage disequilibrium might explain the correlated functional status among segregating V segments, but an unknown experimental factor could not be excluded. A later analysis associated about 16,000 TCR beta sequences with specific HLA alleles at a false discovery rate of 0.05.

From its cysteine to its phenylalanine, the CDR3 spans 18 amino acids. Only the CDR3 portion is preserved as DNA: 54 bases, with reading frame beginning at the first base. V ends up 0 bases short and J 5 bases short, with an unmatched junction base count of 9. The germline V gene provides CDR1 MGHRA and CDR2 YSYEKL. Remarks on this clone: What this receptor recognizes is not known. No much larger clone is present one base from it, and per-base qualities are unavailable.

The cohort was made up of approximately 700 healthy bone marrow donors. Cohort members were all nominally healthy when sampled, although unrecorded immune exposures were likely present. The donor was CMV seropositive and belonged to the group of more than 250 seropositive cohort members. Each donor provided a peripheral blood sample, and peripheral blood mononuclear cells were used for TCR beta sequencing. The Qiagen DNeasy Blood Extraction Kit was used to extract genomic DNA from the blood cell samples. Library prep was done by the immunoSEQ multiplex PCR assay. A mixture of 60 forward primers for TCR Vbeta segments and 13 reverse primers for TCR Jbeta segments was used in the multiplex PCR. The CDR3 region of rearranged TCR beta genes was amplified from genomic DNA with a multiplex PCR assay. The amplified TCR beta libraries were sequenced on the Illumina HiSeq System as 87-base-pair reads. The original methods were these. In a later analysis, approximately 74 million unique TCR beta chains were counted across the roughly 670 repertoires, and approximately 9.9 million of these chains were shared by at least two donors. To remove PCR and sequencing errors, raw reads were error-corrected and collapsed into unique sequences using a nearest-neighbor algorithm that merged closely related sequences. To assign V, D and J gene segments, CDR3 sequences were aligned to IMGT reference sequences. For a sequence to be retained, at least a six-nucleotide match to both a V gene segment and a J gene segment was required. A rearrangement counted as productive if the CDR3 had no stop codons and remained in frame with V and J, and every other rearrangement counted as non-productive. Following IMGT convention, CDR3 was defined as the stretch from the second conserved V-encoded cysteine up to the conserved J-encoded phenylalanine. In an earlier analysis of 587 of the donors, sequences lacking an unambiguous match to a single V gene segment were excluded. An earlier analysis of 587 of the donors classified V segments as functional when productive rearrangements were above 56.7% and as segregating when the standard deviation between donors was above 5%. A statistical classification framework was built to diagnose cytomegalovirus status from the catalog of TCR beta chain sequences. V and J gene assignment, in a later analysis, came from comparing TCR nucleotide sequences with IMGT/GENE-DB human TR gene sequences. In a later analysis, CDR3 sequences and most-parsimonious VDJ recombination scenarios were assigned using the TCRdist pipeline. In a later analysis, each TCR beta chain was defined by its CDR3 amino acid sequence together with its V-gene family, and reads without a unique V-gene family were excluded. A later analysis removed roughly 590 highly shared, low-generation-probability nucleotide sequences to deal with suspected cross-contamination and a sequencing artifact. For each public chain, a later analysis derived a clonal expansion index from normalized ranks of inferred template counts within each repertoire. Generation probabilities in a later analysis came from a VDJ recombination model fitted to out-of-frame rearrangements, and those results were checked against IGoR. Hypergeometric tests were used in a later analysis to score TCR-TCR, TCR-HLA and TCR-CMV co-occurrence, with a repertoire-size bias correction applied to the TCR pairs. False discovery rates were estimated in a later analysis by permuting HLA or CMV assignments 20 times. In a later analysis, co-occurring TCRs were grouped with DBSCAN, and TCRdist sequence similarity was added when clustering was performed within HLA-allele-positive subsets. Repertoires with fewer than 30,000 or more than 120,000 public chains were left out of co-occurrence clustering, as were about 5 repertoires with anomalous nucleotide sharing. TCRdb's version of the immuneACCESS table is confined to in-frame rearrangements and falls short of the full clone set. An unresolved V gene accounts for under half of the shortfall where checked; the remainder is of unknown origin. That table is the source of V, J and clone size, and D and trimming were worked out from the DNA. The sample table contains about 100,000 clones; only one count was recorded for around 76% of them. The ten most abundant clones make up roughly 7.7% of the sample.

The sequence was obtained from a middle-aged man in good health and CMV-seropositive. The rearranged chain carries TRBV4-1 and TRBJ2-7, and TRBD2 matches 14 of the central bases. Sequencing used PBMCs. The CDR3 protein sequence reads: CASSQEPWTSGGFDEQYF. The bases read TGCGCCAGCAGCCAAGAACCCTGGACTAGCGGGGGGTTCGACGAGCAGTACTTC.